The clone carrying this T cell receptor (beta chain) was detected only a few times. The sample originates from a study of response to subunit inactivated influenza vaccine. With V trimmed by 6 bases and J by 1 base, 8 bases remained unmatched. The CDR3 extends over 14 amino acids. Germline CDR1 reads DFQATT; CDR2 reads SNEGSKA (reference sequence). TCRdb itself ran the RT-PCR reads through MiXCR, one entry per CDR3 protein. The sample includes hundreds of thousands of distinct CDR3 sequences, around 8% of them seen just once. The V gene is TRBV20-1, the J gene TRBJ2-5, with TRBD2 identical over 7 bases. The origin of this receptor is a man between 50 and 75 years old who received an inactivated influenza vaccine. The sequencing used PBMCs from blood, collected approximately 25 months after vaccination. The CDR3 DNA reads TGCAGTGCCCTTACCTTAGCGGGCCAAGAGACCCAGTACTTC. Its protein product is CSALTLAGQETQYF.